This is a list of T cell receptor beta chains from one sample in a study of blood T cell repertoires in COVID-19. Measured with immunoSEQ multiplex PCR; TCRdb has only the in-frame clones, and not every one. The table lists about 270,000 clones, about 91% of them singletons. Sequencing was performed on PBMCs or T cells enriched from blood (not recorded which). These receptors were collected from a man in his forties who had been exposed to COVID-19. Both conserved end residues are part of each CDR3. Fields, in order: V gene, clone size, CDR3 protein. Rows give clone size only sometimes, using once, few, many, or a class for an expanded clone.

TRBV6-6 NA CASSYSTGGLEAFF
TRBV28 NA CASGKRGLAATDTQYF
TRBV19 NA CASTRTGDRAKPDYNEQFF
TRBV3-1/TRBV3-2 NA CASSQTSGNPSYEQYF
TRBV11-3 NA CASRRGQGGRDTQYF
TRBV6-2/TRBV6-3 few CASSNQGNPTYEQYF
TRBV5-1 once CASSLGRWLADTDTQYF
TRBV19 NA CAVTAKEKLFF
TRBV6-5 NA CASSLSDSLYEQYF
TRBV10-3 NA CAIATGNQPQHF
TRBV29-1 NA CSPFSKERPSSYEQYF
TRBV7-9 NA CASSPQGQSYEQYF
TRBV9 NA CASSEGGGTGELFF
TRBV2 NA CASSAQTSNQPQHF
TRBV18 NA CASSKGEGGYTF
TRBV19 NA CASRDRGGEETQYF
TRBV28 NA CASSSLGRVSNQPQHF
TRBV3-1/TRBV3-2 NA CASTPTGMNTEAFF
TRBV27 NA CASSWTGDYEQYF
TRBV6-5 NA CASSYSTGWEQYF
TRBV19 NA CASSPTGDYYGYTF
TRBV7-9 NA CASSLEVSGSSYNEQFF
TRBV6-2/TRBV6-3 NA CASSPSYVVNTEAFF
TRBV2 NA CASSLAENQETQYF
TRBV15 NA CATSRGGQGARSDYGYTF
TRBV5-1 NA CASSLAGPQETQYF
TRBV6-1 NA CASSEAPGQGGETQYF
TRBV6-5 NA CASTVRGDYNEQFF